The 4 T cell receptor beta chains in this list originate from one sample, sequenced in a study of shared clonotypes between healthy human individuals. This table comes from immunoSEQ multiplex PCR, and its TCRdb copy is limited to in-frame clones, with some not included. The sample yields around 2,000,000 clones, about 95% seen once. Positively selected for CCR7, the CD45RO-negative cells used as naive CD8 cells excluded terminally differentiated effector memory CD45RA+ cells. Sequenced input: naive CD8+ T cells sorted from blood. These receptors came from a man between 18 and 35 years old in good health.

The chain combines TRBV7-9 with TRBJ2-5, with a tentative D call TRBD2 (5 bases). The CDR3 is 15 amino acids. CDR1 and CDR2 (germline): SEHNR, FQNEAQ (reference sequence). V lost 4 bases and J lost 5, with 17 bases in between. The CDR3 region is CASSSSTGIQETQYF. The CDR3 DNA reads TGTGCCAGCAGCTCATCAACCGGGATTCAGGAGACCCAGTACTTC.

The rearrangement joins TRBV7-2 to TRBJ2-1, with TRBD2 matching 11 bases. Germline trimming cut 3 bases from V and 6 bases from J; bases unmatched to any gene: 4. This CDR3 has 15 amino acids. Germline V gene data show CDR1 as SGHTA and CDR2 as FQGNSA. CDR3 sequence (DNA): TGTGCCAGCAGCTTGGGACTAGCGGAGGTCAATGAGCAGTTCTTC. Translating it yields CASSLGLAEVNEQFF.

The rearrangement links TRBV6-1 to TRBJ1-5, with D possibly matching TRBD1 (6 bases). The ends were cut back, 6 bases at V and 9 bases at J, with 15 bases in the middle. Per the germline V gene, CDR1 is MNHNS and CDR2 is SASEGT. The CDR3 contains 13 residues. CDR3 nucleotides: TGTGCCAGCAGCGCGACAGGTCTCGGGCCCCAGCATTTT. This codes for CASSATGLGPQHF.

The chain employs TRBV30 and TRBJ1-1, with TRBD1 as a possible D gene (5 bases). The CDR3 runs to 13 residues. Germline V lookup: CDR1 GTSNPN, CDR2 SVGIG (reference sequence). V gave up 5 bases and J gave up 1 base, with 11 bases separating them. The CDR3 reads CAWSGLWNTEAFF. CDR3 nucleotide sequence: TGTGCCTGGTCGGGACTCTGGAACACTGAAGCTTTCTTT.